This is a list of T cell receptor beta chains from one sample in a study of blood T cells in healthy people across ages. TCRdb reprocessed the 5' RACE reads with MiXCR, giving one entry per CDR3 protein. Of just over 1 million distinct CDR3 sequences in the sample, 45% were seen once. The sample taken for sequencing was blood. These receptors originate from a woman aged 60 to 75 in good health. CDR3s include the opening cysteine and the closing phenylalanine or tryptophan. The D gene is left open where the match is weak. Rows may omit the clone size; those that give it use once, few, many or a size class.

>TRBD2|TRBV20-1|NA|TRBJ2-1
TGCAGTGCTGGGGGGGGACTAGGGTACAATGAGCAGTTCTTC
CSAGGGLGYNEQFF
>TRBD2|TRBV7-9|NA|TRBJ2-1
TGTGCCAGCTGGCTAGCGGGAGGCGTGTCCTACAATGAGCAGTTCTTC
CASWLAGGVSYNEQFF
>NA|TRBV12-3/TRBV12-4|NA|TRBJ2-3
TGTGCCAGCACTGACCGGATAAGCGCAGATACGCAGTATTTT
CASTDRISADTQYF
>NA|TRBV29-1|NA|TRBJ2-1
TGCAGCGTTGGATCGGGAGTGAACAATGAGCAGTTCTTC
CSVGSGVNNEQFF
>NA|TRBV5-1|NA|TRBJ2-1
TGCGCCAGCAGCTTGACGCCCGGGACACCAGCTTACAATGAGCAGTTCTTC
CASSLTPGTPAYNEQFF
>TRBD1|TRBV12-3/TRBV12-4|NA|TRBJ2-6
TGTGCCAGCAGCCCGGGACAGGAAACCTCTGGGGCCAACGTCCTGACTTTC
CASSPGQETSGANVLTF
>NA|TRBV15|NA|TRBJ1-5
TGTGCCACCAGCAGAGATCCAGGACGGCGCAATCAGCCCCAGCATTTT
CATSRDPGRRNQPQHF
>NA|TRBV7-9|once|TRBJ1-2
TGTGCCAGCAGCTTATGGGACGGCTACACCTTC
CASSLWDGYTF
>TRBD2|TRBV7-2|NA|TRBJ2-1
TGTGCCAGCAGCAGAAAACTAGCGGGAGAGCAGTTCTTC
CASSRKLAGEQFF
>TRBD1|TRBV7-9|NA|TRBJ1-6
TGTGCCAGCAGCCCGGATCAGGGGGCGGGGAATTCACCCCTCCACTTT
CASSPDQGAGNSPLHF
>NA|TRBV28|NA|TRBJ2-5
TGTGCCAGCAGTCTCCCTCAGGGTACCTCCTACAATGAGCAGTACTTC
CASSLPQGTSYNEQYF
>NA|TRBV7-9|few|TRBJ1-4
TGTGCCAGCAGCTTACGCAGGGGCGGTGAAAAACTGTTTTTT
CASSLRRGGEKLFF
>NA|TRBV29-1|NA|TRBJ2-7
TGCAGCGTTGCGGTGGAGGGGACCGCCTACGAGCAGTACTTC
CSVAVEGTAYEQYF
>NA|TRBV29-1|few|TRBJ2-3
TGCAGCGTTGGGGGGACTTGGTCCCCAGATACGCAGTATTTT
CSVGGTWSPDTQYF
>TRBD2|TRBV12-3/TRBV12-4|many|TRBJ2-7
TGTGCCAGCAGTTTACGTAGCGGGAGGGTTCGCGAGCAGTACTTC
CASSLRSGRVREQYF
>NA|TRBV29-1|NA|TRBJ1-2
TGCAGCGTTGACAGTCCGGGCAGACCGTATGGCTACACCTTC
CSVDSPGRPYGYTF
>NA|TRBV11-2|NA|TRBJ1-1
TGTGCCAGCAGCTTTAATTCAGAAGCTTTCTTT
CASSFNSEAFF
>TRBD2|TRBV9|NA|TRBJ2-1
TGTGCCAGCAGCGCTGGGTGGGGTAGCGGGAGTAAGGGGCACAATGAGCAGTTCTTC
CASSAGWGSGSKGHNEQFF
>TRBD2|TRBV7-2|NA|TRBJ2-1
TGTGCCAGCAGCCGTCCGGGACTAGCGAAAGGGCACAATGAGCAGTTCTTC
CASSRPGLAKGHNEQFF
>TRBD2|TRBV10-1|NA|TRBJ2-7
TGCGCCAGCAGTGATGGGACTAGAGGAGGGTACAATGAGCAGTACTTC
CASSDGTRGGYNEQYF
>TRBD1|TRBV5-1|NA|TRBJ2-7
TGCGCCAGCACAGGGGGCACAACGCTCGAGCAGTACTTC
CASTGGTTLEQYF
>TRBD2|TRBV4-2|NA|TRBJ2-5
TGTGCCAGCAGCCCTGGAGTAGCGGGAGGAAGTGAGACCCAGTACTTC
CASSPGVAGGSETQYF
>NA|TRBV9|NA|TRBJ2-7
TGTGCCAGCAGCGTAGAACAGGGAGGTGACGAGCAGTACTTC
CASSVEQGGDEQYF
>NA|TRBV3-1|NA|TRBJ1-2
TGTGCCAGCAGCGAAGCGAGGCAGGGGTATGGCTACACCTTC
CASSEARQGYGYTF
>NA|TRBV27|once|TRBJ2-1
TGTGCCAGCACTATTGGAGTCTCCTACAATGAGCAGTTCTTC
CASTIGVSYNEQFF
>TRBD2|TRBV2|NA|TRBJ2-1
TGTGCCAGCAGTGCCCCGGGACTAGCGGGAGTGCAGACCTACAATGAGCAGTTCTTC
CASSAPGLAGVQTYNEQFF
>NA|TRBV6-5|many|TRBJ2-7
TGTGCCAGCAGCTCCCGTTTCGGCGAGCAGTACTTC
CASSSRFGEQYF
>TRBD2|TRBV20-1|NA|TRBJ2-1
TGCAGTGCTAGAGCCCAGCTAGCGGGAGCGGACCAAAAGCAGTTCTTC
CSARAQLAGADQKQFF
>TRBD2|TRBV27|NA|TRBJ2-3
TGTGCCAGCAGTAAACTTAGCGGGAGAAGCACAGATACGCAGTATTTT
CASSKLSGRSTDTQYF
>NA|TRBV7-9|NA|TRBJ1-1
TGTGCCAGCGGGGTCAGCACTGAAGCTTTCTTT
CASGVSTEAFF
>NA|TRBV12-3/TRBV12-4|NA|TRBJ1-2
TGTGCCAGTCTAAGCTTAGGGTCCGAGCACTATGGCTACACCTTC
CASLSLGSEHYGYTF
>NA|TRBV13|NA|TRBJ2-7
TGTGCCAGCAGCCCTCAGGGAAGGTGGTTCGAGCAGTACTTC
CASSPQGRWFEQYF
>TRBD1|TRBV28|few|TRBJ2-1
TGTGCCATTCGGACAGGGGCCAACAATGAGCAGTTCTTC
CAIRTGANNEQFF
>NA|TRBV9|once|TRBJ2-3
TGTGCCAGCAGCGTAGCTTACGCAGATACGCAGTATTTT
CASSVAYADTQYF
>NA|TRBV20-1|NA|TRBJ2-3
TGCAGTGCCAGAAAACTAACGATAACAGATACGCAGTATTTT
CSARKLTITDTQYF
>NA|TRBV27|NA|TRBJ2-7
TGTGCCAGCAGTTTATTTGACACTAGTGGCTACAATGAGCAGTACTTC
CASSLFDTSGYNEQYF
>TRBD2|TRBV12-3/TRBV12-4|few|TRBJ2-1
TGTGCCAGCAGTTTACTAGCGGGTCCCGGAATCTACAATGAGCAGTTCTTC
CASSLLAGPGIYNEQFF
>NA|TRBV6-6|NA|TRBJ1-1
TGTGCCAGCAGTTACCCACAGAACACTGAAGCTTTCTTT
CASSYPQNTEAFF
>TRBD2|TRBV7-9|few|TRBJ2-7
TGTGCCAGCAGCTCCGCTGTGGGGACTAGCGGTTCATTGGCCTTATACGAGCAGTACTTC
CASSSAVGTSGSLALYEQYF
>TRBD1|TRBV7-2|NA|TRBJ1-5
TGTGCCAGCAGCTTACAGGGGGCCTGGCAGCCCCAGCATTTT
CASSLQGAWQPQHF
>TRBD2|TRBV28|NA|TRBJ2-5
TGTGCCAGCAGTCGGGTAGCGGGAGGGGGACAAGAGACCCAGTACTTC
CASSRVAGGGQETQYF
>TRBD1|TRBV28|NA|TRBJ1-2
TGTGCCAGCAGCCAACTCCGGGACAGGGGCTATGGCTACACCTTC
CASSQLRDRGYGYTF
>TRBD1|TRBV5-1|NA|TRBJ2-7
TGCGCCAGCAGCGGGGACAGGGGGTTCTACGAGCAGTACTTC
CASSGDRGFYEQYF
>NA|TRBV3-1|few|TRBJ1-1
TGTGCCAGCAGCCAAGATGCTGAAGCTTTCTTT
CASSQDAEAFF
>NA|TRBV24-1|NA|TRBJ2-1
TGTGCCACCAGTGATGTACGGGCTGTCAACCCCAATGAGCCGTTCTTC
CATSDVRAVNPNEPFF
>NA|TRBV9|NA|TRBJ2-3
TGTGCCAGCAGCGCCAATCCCAGATCAACGCAGTATTTT
CASSANPRSTQYF
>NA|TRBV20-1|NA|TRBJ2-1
TGCAGTGCTAGCAAGGGTGAGTCCTACAATGAGCAGTTCTTC
CSASKGESYNEQFF
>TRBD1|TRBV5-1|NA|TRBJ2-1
TGCGCCAGCAGCTTGAGGACAGGGTTGAATGAGCAGTTCTTC
CASSLRTGLNEQFF
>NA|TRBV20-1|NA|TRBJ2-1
TGCAGTGCTAGAGATACACGGAGCGGGTCCTACAATGAGCAGTTCTTC
CSARDTRSGSYNEQFF
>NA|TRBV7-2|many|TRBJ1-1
TGTGCCAGCAGCCCAAGGGTGGACACTGAAGCTTTCTTT
CASSPRVDTEAFF
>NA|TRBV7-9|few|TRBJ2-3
TGTGCCAGCAGCTTAGATTCTGGGTCAGATACGCAGTATTTT
CASSLDSGSDTQYF
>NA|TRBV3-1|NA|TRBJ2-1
TGTACCAGCAGCAAATCGAACCTAAATGAGCAGTTCTTC
CTSSKSNLNEQFF
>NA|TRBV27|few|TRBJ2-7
TGTGCCAGCAGTCATCAAGGCCCAACCTACAATGAGCAGTACTTC
CASSHQGPTYNEQYF
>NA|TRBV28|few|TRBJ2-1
TGTGCCAGCAGTTCCCCGAGGGGGGCGGGAGACGATGAGCAGTTCTTC
CASSSPRGAGDDEQFF
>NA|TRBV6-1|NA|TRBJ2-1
TGTGCCAGCAGTGAAGATGGGTTTATTGAGTACAATGAGCAGTTCTTC
CASSEDGFIEYNEQFF
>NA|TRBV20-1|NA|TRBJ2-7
TGCAGTGCCCCCGAATGGAGCTCCGACGAGCAGTACTTC
CSAPEWSSDEQYF